These T cell receptor beta chains were read from a single sample in a study of regulatory T cells in long-lasting Graves disease. Each CDR3 protein gets one entry after TCRdb re-called the multiplex PCR reads with MiXCR. The sample contains 500,000 to 700,000 distinct CDR3 sequences, under 20% of which appear only once. This sample was shared with a second study, whose subject was T cells in Graves' hyperthyroidism and ophthalmopathy.

Sequenced here: peripheral blood mononuclear cells (PBMCs), sampled at new diagnosis, from a patient treated with antithyroid drugs. These receptor sequences come from a woman under 40 with Graves disease. CDR3s include the opening cysteine and the closing phenylalanine or tryptophan. A D gene is named only where the DNA matches it firmly. Rows give clone size only sometimes, using once, few, many, or a class for an expanded clone.

j_call d_call v_call clone_size cdr3_aa cdr3_nt
TRBJ1-2 . TRBV20-1 . CSATDPGTAYGYTF TGCAGTGCCACCGACCCCGGGACGGCATATGGCTACACCTTC
TRBJ2-7 . TRBV15 many CATSSGNQQYF TGTGCCACCAGCAGCGGTAACCAGCAGTACTTC
TRBJ2-1 TRBD2 TRBV7-9 few CASNLRLAGDDSPYNEQFF TGTGCCAGCAACCTAAGACTAGCGGGAGACGATAGCCCCTACAATGAGCAGTTCTTC
TRBJ2-5 . TRBV2 many CASSEYAAETQYF TGTGCCAGCAGTGAGTATGCCGCGGAGACCCAGTACTTC
TRBJ2-5 . TRBV6-5 many CASSYDKTGQETQYF TGTGCCAGCAGTTATGATAAGACAGGACAAGAGACCCAGTACTTC
TRBJ2-4 TRBD2 TRBV7-2 . CASSPAGAGAKNIQYF TGTGCCAGCAGCCCAGCGGGAGCTGGGGCCAAAAACATTCAGTACTTC
TRBJ2-7 TRBD1 TRBV28 many CASSSVPGQGAYEQYF TGTGCCAGCAGTTCAGTTCCGGGACAGGGGGCCTACGAGCAGTACTTC
TRBJ2-2 TRBD1 TRBV6-5 many CASSWTGPTGELFF TGTGCCAGCAGTTGGACAGGGCCCACCGGGGAGCTGTTTTTT
TRBJ2-4 . TRBV14 . CASSRLAEKNIQYF TGTGCCAGCAGCCGCCTGGCGGAAAAAAACATTCAGTACTTC
TRBJ2-7 . TRBV3-1 . CASSQGFSYEQYF TGTGCCAGCAGCCAAGGCTTTTCCTACGAGCAGTACTTC
TRBJ2-7 . TRBV3-1 . CASSQSDRRAYEQYF TGTGCCAGCAGCCAATCTGACAGGAGGGCTTACGAGCAGTACTTC
TRBJ2-3 . TRBV10-3 . CASQGSTSTDTQYF TGTGCCAGCCAGGGGTCTACTAGCACAGATACGCAGTATTTT
TRBJ2-1 TRBD1 TRBV24-1 few CATSDLGQGGYNEQFF TGTGCCACCAGTGATTTGGGACAGGGGGGCTACAATGAGCAGTTCTTC
TRBJ2-3 . TRBV27 . CASSPSVGTDTQYF TGTGCCAGCAGTCCGTCTGTGGGGACAGATACGCAGTATTTT